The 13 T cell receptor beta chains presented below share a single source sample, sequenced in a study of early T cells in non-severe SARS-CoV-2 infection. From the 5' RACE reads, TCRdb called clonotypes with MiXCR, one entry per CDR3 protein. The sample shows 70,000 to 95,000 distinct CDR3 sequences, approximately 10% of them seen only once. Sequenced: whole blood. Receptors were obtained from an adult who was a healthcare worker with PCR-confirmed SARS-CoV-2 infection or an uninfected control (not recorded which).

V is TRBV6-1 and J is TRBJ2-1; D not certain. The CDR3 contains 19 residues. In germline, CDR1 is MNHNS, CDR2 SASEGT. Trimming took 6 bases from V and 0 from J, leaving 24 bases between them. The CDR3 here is CASRSLPLEPPSSYNEQFF. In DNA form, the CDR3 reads TGTGCCAGCAGAAGTTTACCGCTAGAGCCCCCGAGCTCCTACAATGAGCAGTTCTTC.

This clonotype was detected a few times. The CDR3 DNA sequence: TGTGCCAGCAGTTACGGCCCCGGCGACAGAGAAGAGACCCAGTACTTC. This sequence encodes CASSYGPGDREETQYF. The rearrangement joins TRBV6-5 to TRBJ2-5; D possibly corresponds to TRBD1 (5 bases). In germline, CDR1 is MNHEY, CDR2 SVGAGI. Between the trimmed V and J ends, which lost 2 bases and 3 bases, there was a span of 16 bases. The CDR3 loop spans 16 amino acids.

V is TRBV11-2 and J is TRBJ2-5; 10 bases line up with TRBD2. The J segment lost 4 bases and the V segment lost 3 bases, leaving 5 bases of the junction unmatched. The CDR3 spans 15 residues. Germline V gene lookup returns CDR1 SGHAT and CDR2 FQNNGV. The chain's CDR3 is CASSFGTSDGETQYF. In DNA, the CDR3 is TGTGCCAGCAGCTTCGGGACTAGCGATGGAGAGACCCAGTACTTC.

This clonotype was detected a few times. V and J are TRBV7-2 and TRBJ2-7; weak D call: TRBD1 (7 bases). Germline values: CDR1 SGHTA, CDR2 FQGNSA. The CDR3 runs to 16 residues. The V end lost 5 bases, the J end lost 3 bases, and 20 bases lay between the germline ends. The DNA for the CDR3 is TGTGCCAGCAGCGCCTTAGGGGCAGGGGGGCTCTACGAGCAGTACTTC. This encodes CASSALGAGGLYEQYF.

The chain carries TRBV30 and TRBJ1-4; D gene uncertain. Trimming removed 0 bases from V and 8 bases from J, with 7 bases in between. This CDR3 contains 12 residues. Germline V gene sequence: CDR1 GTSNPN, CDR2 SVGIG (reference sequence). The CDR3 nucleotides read TGTGCCTGGAGTGTCGTCGGGGAAAAACTGTTTTTT. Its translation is CAWSVVGEKLFF.

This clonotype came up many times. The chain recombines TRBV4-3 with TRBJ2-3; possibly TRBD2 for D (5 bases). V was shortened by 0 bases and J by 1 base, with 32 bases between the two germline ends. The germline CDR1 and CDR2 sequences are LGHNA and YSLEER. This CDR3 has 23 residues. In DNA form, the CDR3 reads TGCGCCAGCAGCCAAGACTTACCGCTTATTAGCGCGACGTCCTTATGGGGCACAGATACGCAGTATTTT. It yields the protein CASSQDLPLISATSLWGTDTQYF.

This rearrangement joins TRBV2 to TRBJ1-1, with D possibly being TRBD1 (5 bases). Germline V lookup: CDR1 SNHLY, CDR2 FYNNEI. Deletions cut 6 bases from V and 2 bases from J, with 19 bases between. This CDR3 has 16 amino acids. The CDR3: CASSPHPGGKNTEAFF. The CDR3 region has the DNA TGTGCCAGCAGCCCTCATCCGGGGGGGAAAAACACTGAAGCTTTCTTT. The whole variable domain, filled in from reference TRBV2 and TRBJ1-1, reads EPEVTQTPSHQVTQMGQEVILRCVPISNHLYFYWYRQILGQKVEFLVSFYNNEISEKSEIFDDQFSVERPDGSNFTLKIRSTKLEDSAMYFCASSPHPGGKNTEAFFGQGTRLTVV.

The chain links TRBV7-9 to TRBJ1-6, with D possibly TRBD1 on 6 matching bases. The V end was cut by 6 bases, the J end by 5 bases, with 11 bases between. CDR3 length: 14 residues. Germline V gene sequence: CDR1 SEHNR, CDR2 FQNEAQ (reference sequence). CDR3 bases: TGTGCCAGCAGACCACAGGGAGATAATTCACCCCTCCACTTT. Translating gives CASRPQGDNSPLHF.

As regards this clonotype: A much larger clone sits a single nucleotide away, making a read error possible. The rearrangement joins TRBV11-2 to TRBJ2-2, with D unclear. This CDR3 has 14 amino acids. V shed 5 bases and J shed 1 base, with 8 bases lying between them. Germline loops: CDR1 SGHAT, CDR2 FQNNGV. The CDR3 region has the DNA TGTGCCAGCAGCCCCCCCCTGAACACCGGGGAGCTGTTTTTT. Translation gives CASSPPLNTGELFF.

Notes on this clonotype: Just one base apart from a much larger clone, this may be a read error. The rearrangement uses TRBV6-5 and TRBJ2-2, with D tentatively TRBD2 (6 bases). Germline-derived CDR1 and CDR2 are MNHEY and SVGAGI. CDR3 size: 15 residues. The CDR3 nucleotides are TGTGCCAGCAGTTACTCAATCGCGGGAACCGGGAAGCTGTTTTTT. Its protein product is CASSYSIAGTGKLFF.

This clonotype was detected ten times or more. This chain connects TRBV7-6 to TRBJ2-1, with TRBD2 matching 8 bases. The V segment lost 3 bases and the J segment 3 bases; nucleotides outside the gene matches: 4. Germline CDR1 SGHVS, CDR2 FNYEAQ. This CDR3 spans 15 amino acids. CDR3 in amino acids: CASSFSGEDYNEQFF. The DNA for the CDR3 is TGTGCCAGCAGCTTTAGCGGGGAGGACTACAATGAGCAGTTCTTC.

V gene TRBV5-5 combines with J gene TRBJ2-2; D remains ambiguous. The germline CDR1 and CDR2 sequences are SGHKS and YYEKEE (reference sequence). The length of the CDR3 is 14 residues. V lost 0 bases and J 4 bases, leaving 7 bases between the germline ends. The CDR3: CASSLGFLTGELFF. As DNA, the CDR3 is TGTGCCAGCAGCTTGGGGTTTCTCACCGGGGAGCTGTTTTTT.

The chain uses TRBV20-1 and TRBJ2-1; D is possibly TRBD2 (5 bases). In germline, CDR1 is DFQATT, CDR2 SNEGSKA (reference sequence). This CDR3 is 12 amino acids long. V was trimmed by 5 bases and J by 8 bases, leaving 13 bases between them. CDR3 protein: CSAHHEGDEQFF. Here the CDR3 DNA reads TGCAGTGCTCATCACGAGGGAGATGAGCAGTTCTTC.